This T cell receptor (beta chain) was recovered during a study of shared clonotypes between healthy human individuals. Notes on the study in general: The donor pool, a small one, limited the genetic and exposure-history diversity represented.

Replicate PCRs from sorted subsets contained approximately 190 ng DNA, which is 29,000 or so T cell genomes. The protocol was immunoSEQ multiplex PCR, while the TCRdb copy is restricted to in-frame clones and leaves out a portion. This table has around 2.3 million clones, approximately 94% appearing once. CDR3 length: 16 amino acids. CDR1 is MRHNA and CDR2 is SNTAGT in the germline V gene. J was trimmed by 2 bases and V by 5 bases; bases with no gene match: 4. This clone was seen a single time. Its target is unknown. Naive CD4+ cells were CD45RA-selected; the remaining cells were memory. This TCR came from a man aged 18 to 29 in good health. The sequenced sample consisted of naive CD4+ T cells sorted from blood. The subset here: CD45RA+ positively selected. The V gene is TRBV6-4, the J gene TRBJ2-3; the match to TRBD2 covers 13 bases. The CDR3, as DNA: TGTGCCAGCAGTCTGACTAGCGGGGGGACCACAGATACGCAGTATTTT. Its translation is CASSLTSGGTTDTQYF.